This is a list of T cell receptor beta chains from one sample in a study of T cell responses to AZD1222 COVID-19 vaccine. TCRdb's table, derived via immunoSEQ multiplex PCR, lists solely in-frame clones and lacks some. The sample holds roughly 120,000 clones, 85% seen once. Sequences were derived from peripheral blood, sampled 28 days after the second AZD1222 dose. Receptor source: an adult who received the AZD1222 COVID-19 vaccine. Both conserved end residues are part of each CDR3. Fields, in order: D gene, J gene, clone size, CDR3 length, V gene, CDR3 protein, CDR3 DNA. A D gene is named only where the DNA matches it firmly. Rows may omit the clone size; those that give it use once, few, many or a size class.

>TRBD1|TRBJ2-7|-|14|TRBV6-5
CASSYFTGGNEQYF
TGTGCCAGCAGTTACTTTACAGGGGGGAACGAGCAGTACTTC
>TRBD1|TRBJ1-2|-|16|TRBV9
CASSTGTGRSNYGYTF
TGTGCCAGCAGTACGGGGACAGGAAGGAGCAACTATGGCTACACCTTC
>TRBD1|TRBJ1-2|-|15|TRBV5-1
CASSGGQGSLGGYTF
TGCGCCAGCAGCGGGGGACAGGGGAGTTTGGGTGGCTACACCTTC
>-|TRBJ2-7|-|13|TRBV4-3
CASSQDRGNEQYF
TGCGCCAGCAGCCAAGACCGGGGGAACGAGCAGTACTTC
>TRBD2|TRBJ2-5|-|14|TRBV6-5
CASRIAGGRETQYF
TGTGCCAGCAGGATAGCGGGGGGGCGGGAGACCCAGTACTTC
>-|TRBJ2-3|-|15|TRBV18
CASSPLPGSTDTQYF
TGTGCCAGCTCACCACTTCCGGGGTCAACAGATACGCAGTATTTT
>TRBD1|TRBJ2-1|-|14|TRBV28
CASSFRGLYNEQFF
TGTGCCAGCAGTTTCAGGGGGCTATACAATGAGCAGTTCTTC
>-|TRBJ1-6|-|15|TRBV10-3
CAISESGGFNSPLHF
TGTGCCATCAGTGAGTCGGGAGGTTTTAATTCACCCCTCCACTTT
>-|TRBJ2-7|-|14|TRBV9
CASSALDGTYEQYF
TGTGCCAGCAGCGCCCTGGACGGGACCTACGAGCAGTACTTC
>-|TRBJ1-1|few|15|TRBV11-1
CASSYLRGYGTEAFF
TGTGCCAGCAGCTACCTTAGGGGGTACGGCACTGAAGCTTTCTTT
>TRBD1|TRBJ1-1|-|15|TRBV18
CASSPLQGAPTEAFF
TGTGCCAGCTCACCACTCCAGGGGGCACCCACTGAAGCTTTCTTT
>-|TRBJ2-7|-|14|TRBV3-1/TRBV3-2
CASSHPGPFLFLYF
TGTGCCAGCAGCCACCCGGGTCCCTTCTTGTTCCTGTACTTC
>TRBD1|TRBJ2-7|-|13|TRBV5-6
CASRPGQGYEQYF
TGTGCCAGCCGGCCGGGACAGGGCTACGAGCAGTACTTC
>-|TRBJ2-7|-|15|TRBV9
CASSLAADGWARQYF
TGTGCCAGCAGCCTGGCGGCGGATGGATGGGCCAGGCAGTACTTC
>-|TRBJ1-5|-|13|TRBV30
CAWSRTIGQPQHF
TGTGCCTGGAGTCGGACAATCGGTCAGCCCCAGCATTTT
>-|TRBJ1-5|-|13|TRBV7-3
CASSFDRSAPQHF
TGTGCCAGCAGCTTCGACAGGTCGGCGCCCCAGCATTTT
>-|TRBJ2-3|-|15|TRBV28
CASSLRPWAADTQYF
TGTGCCAGCAGTTTAAGGCCTTGGGCGGCAGATACGCAGTATTTT
>TRBD1|TRBJ1-4|-|12|TRBV29-1
CSVGQGDEKLFF
TGCAGCGTGGGACAGGGGGATGAAAAACTGTTTTTT
>TRBD2|TRBJ2-7|few|14|TRBV7-2
CASSSGLAGHEQYF
TGTGCCAGCAGCTCCGGACTAGCGGGGCACGAGCAGTACTTC
>TRBD1|TRBJ2-3|-|15|TRBV5-1
CASSEANRGIDTQYF
TGCGCCAGCAGTGAGGCGAACAGGGGAATAGATACGCAGTATTTT
>-|TRBJ2-1|-|15|TRBV24-1
CATAGGTGLIDEQFF
TGTGCCACGGCGGGCGGGACTGGATTAATCGATGAGCAGTTCTTC
>-|TRBJ1-5|-|15|TRBV19
CASSIEGQPHQPQHF
TGTGCCAGTAGTATAGAAGGACAGCCCCATCAGCCCCAGCATTTT
>-|TRBJ1-3|-|15|TRBV9
CASSRGVSSGNTIYF
TGTGCCAGCAGTCGTGGGGTGAGCTCTGGAAACACCATATATTTT
>-|TRBJ1-5|-|14|TRBV2
CASSEGYSNQPQHF
TGTGCCAGCAGTGAAGGGTATAGCAATCAGCCCCAGCATTTT
>-|TRBJ1-2|-|16|TRBV5-1
CASSPGTQGTTDGYTF
TGCGCCAGCAGCCCCGGGACACAGGGTACCACGGATGGCTACACCTTC
>-|TRBJ1-6|-|19|TRBV11-3
CASSYRPGTDRSYNSPLHF
TGTGCCAGCAGCTACCGTCCCGGGACCGATCGCTCCTATAATTCACCCCTCCACTTT
>-|TRBJ2-1|-|14|TRBV5-4
CASGSGGPYNEQFF
TGTGCCAGCGGTTCGGGGGGCCCATACAATGAGCAGTTCTTC
>-|TRBJ1-2|-|15|TRBV5-1
CASSLGTVGAVGYTF
TGCGCCAGCAGCTTGGGGACAGTGGGGGCTGTCGGCTACACCTTC
>TRBD2|TRBJ2-7|-|13|TRBV3-1/TRBV3-2
CASSLGLAYEQYF
TGTGCCAGCAGCCTTGGACTAGCCTACGAGCAGTACTTC
>TRBD2|TRBJ2-1|few|15|TRBV7-8
CASSFAGTSGVEQFF
TGTGCCAGCAGCTTCGCCGGGACTAGCGGGGTTGAGCAGTTCTTC
>TRBD2|TRBJ2-1|-|14|TRBV30
CAWSRGGIYNEQFF
TGTGCCTGGTCCCGGGGGGGAATCTACAATGAGCAGTTCTTC
>-|TRBJ1-1|-|13|TRBV2
CASTERVDAEAFF
TGTGCCAGCACCGAGAGGGTGGATGCTGAAGCTTTCTTT
>-|TRBJ1-4|once|14|TRBV7-9
CASSQRQGGEKLFF
TGTGCCAGCAGCCAGCGTCAGGGCGGCGAAAAACTGTTTTTT
>TRBD1|TRBJ1-1|-|15|TRBV19
CASRDRAGRNTEAFF
TGTGCCAGTAGGGACAGGGCAGGGAGGAACACTGAAGCTTTCTTT
>-|TRBJ2-7|-|15|TRBV27
CASSLLQGGDYEQYF
TGTGCCAGCAGTTTATTACAGGGTGGGGACTACGAGCAGTACTTC
>-|TRBJ1-6|-|14|TRBV7-2
CASSLNPPHSPLHF
TGTGCCAGCAGCTTAAACCCCCCCCATTCACCCCTCCACTTT
>-|TRBJ1-2|-|15|TRBV9
CASSVGAGGGHGYTF
TGTGCCAGCAGCGTAGGGGCGGGGGGCGGCCATGGCTACACCTTC
>-|TRBJ1-5|-|14|TRBV2
CASRESRSNQPQHF
TGTGCCAGCAGGGAATCTCGGAGCAATCAGCCCCAGCATTTT
>TRBD1|TRBJ2-7|-|17|TRBV11-2
CASSLGQASSISYEQYF
TGTGCCAGCAGCCTAGGACAGGCCTCCTCTATATCCTACGAGCAGTACTTC
>TRBD1|TRBJ2-1|-|16|TRBV11-2
CASSLSGQGADNEQFF
TGTGCCAGCAGCTTATCGGGGCAGGGGGCAGACAATGAGCAGTTCTTC
>-|TRBJ2-1|-|13|TRBV23-1
CASSQTAYNEQFF
TGCGCCAGCAGTCAGACAGCCTACAATGAGCAGTTCTTC
>-|TRBJ2-3|once|14|TRBV5-6
CASSLDGRTDTQYF
TGTGCCAGCAGCTTGGACGGGAGAACAGATACGCAGTATTTT
>TRBD1|TRBJ1-6|-|22|TRBV13
CASSPRLGGTVKQGSYNSPLHF
TGTGCCAGCAGCCCAAGGCTTGGAGGGACAGTGAAGCAGGGGTCCTATAATTCACCCCTCCACTTT